What follows are 11 T cell receptor beta chains derived from one specimen sequenced in a study of post-analysis software for immune sequencing data. Study-wide results and limits: A few TRBV segments were significantly more frequent in patients than in controls. TRBV5-6, TRBV5-1 and TRBV20-1 were among these segments.

What these receptors recognize is not known. Tagging with unique molecular identifiers was a feature of the TCR beta cDNA libraries. A single record per CDR3 protein comes from TCRdb applying MiXCR to the PCR reads. This sample has over 700,000 distinct CDR3 sequences; roughly 30% occur once, and the top ten carry approximately 0.55%. Sequencing was done on a sample of blood. These receptors all stem from a girl aged 5 to 17 with multiple sclerosis.

This chain connects TRBV20-1 to TRBJ1-5; 7 bases match TRBD1. Germline V gene data show CDR1 as DFQATT and CDR2 as SNEGSKA (reference sequence). The CDR3 is made up of 14 amino acids. After removal of 3 bases from V and 1 base from J, the junction contained 3 bases not matched to a gene. CDR3 amino acids: CSARKQGSNQPQHF. In DNA, the CDR3 is TGCAGTGCTAGGAAACAGGGGAGCAATCAGCCCCAGCATTTT.

The gene calls are TRBV20-1 and TRBJ2-3, with D possibly being TRBD2 (5 bases). CDR3 length: 14 amino acids. The germline CDR1 and CDR2 sequences are DFQATT and SNEGSKA (reference sequence). Trimming stripped 0 bases from V and 0 bases from J, with 7 bases between. The CDR3 DNA reads TGCAGTGCTAGAGAGGGCGGGAGCACAGATACGCAGTATTTT. Its protein is CSAREGGSTDTQYF.

The gene calls are TRBV2 and TRBJ2-2, with 9 nucleotides matching TRBD2. This CDR3 contains 13 residues. The junction had 4 bases not matched to a gene; V was cut back by 7 bases and J by 7 bases. Germline lookup yields CDR1 SNHLY and CDR2 FYNNEI. The CDR3 DNA reads as TGTGCCAGCAAGGGTAGCGGGGGCGGGGAGCTGTTTTTT. It translates to CASKGSGGGELFF.

This clonotype has a handful of counts. This chain uses TRBV4-1 with TRBJ2-3; TRBD2 matches at 9 bases. The germline CDR1 and CDR2 sequences are MGHRA and YSYEKL. The V and J ends lost 6 bases and 2 bases, in that order; junction bases with no gene match: 12. The CDR3 totals 17 residues. The CDR3 is CASSPSGGPHFTDTQYF. The CDR3 nucleotides are TGCGCCAGCAGTCCAAGCGGGGGGCCCCACTTCACAGATACGCAGTATTTT.

This clonotype came up many times. J is TRBJ2-3 and V is TRBV7-2; tentative D call: TRBD2 (5 bases). The CDR3 loop spans 16 amino acids. The germline gives CDR1 SGHTA, CDR2 FQGNSA. V lost 1 base and J 2 bases, leaving 13 bases between the germline ends. CDR3: CASSLVRVTPTDTQYF. CDR3 DNA sequence: TGTGCCAGCAGCTTAGTGCGGGTCACCCCCACAGATACGCAGTATTTT.

The rearrangement joins TRBV24-1 to TRBJ1-1; D gene unclear. Germline values: CDR1 KGHDR, CDR2 SFDVKD. The germline V and J ends were trimmed by 5 bases and 1 base, with 4 bases remaining between them. The CDR3 consists of 12 residues. The CDR3 DNA reads as TGTGCCACCAGTGGTGGGAACACTGAAGCTTTCTTT. Protein sequence: CATSGGNTEAFF.

This clonotype was observed a handful of times. The rearrangement links TRBV7-2 to TRBJ2-5, with D possibly TRBD2 on 6 matching bases. The end of the DNA aligns better with TRBJ2-7, so the J call may be wrong. Per germline, CDR1 SGHTA and CDR2 FQGNSA. The CDR3 runs to 17 residues. CDR3 residues: CASSLDSLATHSSEQYF. In DNA, the CDR3 is TGTGCCAGCAGCTTAGATTCTCTAGCGACCCACTCGTCCGAGCAGTACTTC.

This clonotype was picked up a small number of times. The chain has TRBV12-3 or TRBV12-4 and TRBJ2-3; TRBD2 matches at 9 bases. Germline trimming cut 6 bases from V and 4 bases from J; bases unmatched to any gene: 8. This CDR3 has 15 residues. The CDR3 is CASRLSGRLADTQYF. The CDR3 DNA sequence: TGTGCCAGCAGACTGAGCGGGAGGCTGGCAGATACGCAGTATTTT.

A few counts support this clonotype. The J gene is TRBJ1-1, the V gene TRBV19, with 7 bases aligning to TRBD1. In germline, CDR1 is LNHDA, CDR2 SQIVND (reference sequence). This CDR3 spans 11 amino acids. CDR3 DNA sequence: TGTGCTTCACAGGGGTACACTGAAGCTTTCTTT. Its protein product is CASQGYTEAFF.

The CDR3 DNA is TGTGCCAGCAGTTCGACAGGGCCAGATACGCAGTATTTT. Translation gives CASSSTGPDTQYF. V and J are TRBV27 and TRBJ2-3, with 7 bases that match TRBD1. CDR1 MNHEY and CDR2 SMNVEV come from the germline V gene (reference sequence). The V segment lost 4 bases and the J segment 4 bases; nucleotides outside the gene matches: 2. CDR3 length: 13 amino acids.

This chain connects TRBV7-2 to TRBJ2-2; D might be TRBD2 (5 bases). V was clipped by 3 bases and J by 4 bases, with 12 bases between them. The CDR3 covers 15 residues. The V gene's germline CDR1 is SGHTA and CDR2 FQGNSA. The CDR3, as DNA: TGTGCCAGCAGCTTCCAGATGGGAGCCACCGGGGAGCTGTTTTTT. Its translation: CASSFQMGATGELFF. The full variable domain, with the rest looked up from reference TRBV7-2 and TRBJ2-2, is GAGVSQSPSNKVTEKGKDVELRCDPISGHTALYWYRQSLGQGLEFLIYFQGNSAPDKSGLPSDRFSAERTGGSVSTLTIQRTQQEDSAVYLCASSFQMGATGELFFGEGSRLTVL.